The 21 T cell receptor beta chains reported below all come from one sample, sequenced in a study of blood T cell repertoires in COVID-19. Libraries were prepared by immunoSEQ multiplex PCR; TCRdb keeps only in-frame clonotypes and omits some of them. The sample consists of 300,000 or so clones, 70% to 90% of them appearing once. The sample was peripheral blood. The receptors here all came from a woman between 45 and 65 years old who had recovered from COVID-19.

This clone is a singleton in its sample. The chain combines TRBV6-5 with TRBJ1-2; TRBD1 is a possible D gene (5 bases). The CDR3 sequence is 14 residues long. V lost 2 bases, J lost 4 bases, and 11 bases lay in between. The germline CDR1 and CDR2 sequences are MNHEY and SVGAGI. In DNA form, the CDR3 reads TGTGCCAGCAGTTACGTCGGGGGGGGCTATGGCTACACCTTC. Translated, it gives CASSYVGGGYGYTF.

The chain couples TRBV28 to TRBJ2-1; maybe TRBD2 (6 bases). The V and J ends lost 6 bases and 5 bases respectively, with 17 bases between them. CDR1 and CDR2 from the germline V gene are MDHEN and SYDVKM. The CDR3 sequence is 15 residues long. CDR3 nucleotides: TGTGCCAGCAGGGGGGTGCGGGGCATTCACAATGAGCAGTTCTTC. This encodes CASRGVRGIHNEQFF.

This clone was seen just once. The chain couples TRBV9 to TRBJ2-5; 10 bases map to TRBD2. Germline trimming cut 3 bases from V and 2 bases from J; bases unmatched to any gene: 4. The germline CDR1 and CDR2 sequences are SGDLS and YYNGEE. This CDR3 spans 15 amino acids. This CDR3 is CASSGQAGGQETQYF. DNA for the CDR3: TGTGCCAGCAGCGGGCAAGCGGGAGGGCAAGAGACCCAGTACTTC.

J is TRBJ2-5 and V is TRBV28, with 15 positions matching TRBD2. CDR3 length: 19 amino acids. V dropped 4 bases and J dropped 1; count of bases not matched to a gene: 10. In germline, CDR1 is MDHEN, CDR2 SYDVKM. The DNA for the CDR3 is TGTGCCAGCAGTTCCAGCCCCGGGACTAGCGGGAGGTCCCAAGAGACCCAGTACTTC. It encodes CASSSSPGTSGRSQETQYF.

The DNA of the CDR3 is TGTGCCAGCTCACCCGGACAGCGGCCTGACGAGCAGTACTTC. This encodes CASSPGQRPDEQYF. This chain connects TRBV18 to TRBJ2-7, with TRBD1 as a possible D gene (6 bases). The CDR3 spans 14 residues. V shed 3 bases and J shed 5 bases, with 14 bases lying between them. Per germline, CDR1 KGHSH and CDR2 LQKENI.

This chain joins TRBV6-6 and TRBJ2-3; TRBD2 agrees at 7 bases. The germline gives CDR1 MNHNY, CDR2 SVGAGI (reference sequence). This CDR3 spans 14 amino acids. The J segment lost 6 bases and the V segment lost 6 bases, leaving 9 bases of the junction unmatched. DNA of the CDR3: TGTGCCAGCAGGGCCGGACTAGTTGTGGATACGCAGTATTTT. Amino acid sequence: CASRAGLVVDTQYF.

This sequence joins TRBV2 and TRBJ1-5; 12 bases agree with TRBD1. CDR3 length equals 17 residues. The ends lost 7 bases at V and 3 bases at J; junction bases unmatched: 10. Per the germline V gene, CDR1 is SNHLY and CDR2 is FYNNEI. The CDR3 loop is CASKSGTGGYINQPQHF. CDR3 DNA sequence: TGTGCCAGCAAGTCCGGGACAGGGGGCTATATCAATCAGCCCCAGCATTTT. The full variable domain, its missing parts supplied by reference TRBV2 and TRBJ1-5, is EPEVTQTPSHQVTQMGQEVILRCVPISNHLYFYWYRQILGQKVEFLVSFYNNEISEKSEIFDDQFSVERPDGSNFTLKIRSTKLEDSAMYFCASKSGTGGYINQPQHFGDGTRLSIL.

The rearrangement joins TRBV10-2 to TRBJ1-1; D is uncertain. The CDR3 loop spans 12 amino acids. Germline CDR1 reads WSHSY; CDR2 reads SAAADI. Trimming left V 8 bases short and J 2 bases short, with 9 bases between. CDR3: CASGLRNTEAFF. CDR3 nucleotide sequence: TGCGCCAGCGGACTGAGAAACACTGAAGCTTTCTTT.

The chain couples TRBV19 to TRBJ1-5; D remains ambiguous. This CDR3 comprises 13 residues. V was trimmed by 6 bases and J by 3 bases, leaving 9 bases between them. The germline gives CDR1 LNHDA, CDR2 SQIVND (reference sequence). The CDR3, as DNA: TGTGCCAGTAGCTCGCAGGCCAATCAGCCCCAGCATTTT. It codes for CASSSQANQPQHF.

This clone came up once. The chain has TRBV28 and TRBJ1-1; 9 bases agree with TRBD1. The V gene end was trimmed by 5 bases and the J gene end by 5 bases; junction bases not matched to a gene: 12. CDR3 length: 16 residues. The germline CDR1 and CDR2 sequences are MDHEN and SYDVKM. The CDR3 DNA is TGTGCCAGCAGTCTGGTTGGGACAGGGTGGTCAACTGAAGCTTTCTTT. Translating it yields CASSLVGTGWSTEAFF. The variable domain in full, with the rest retrieved from reference TRBV28 and TRBJ1-1, is DVKVTQSSRYLVKRTGEKVFLECVQDMDHENMFWYRQDPGLGLRLIYFSYDVKMKEKGDIPEGYSVSREKKERFSLILESASTNQTSMYLCASSLVGTGWSTEAFFGQGTRLTVV.

The rearrangement joins TRBV7-9 to TRBJ2-7; D may be TRBD1 (5 bases). The CDR3 is 15 amino acids. CDR1 and CDR2 from the germline V gene are SEHNR and FQNEAQ (reference sequence). The V and J ends lost 4 bases and 3 bases respectively, with 16 bases between them. CDR3 residues: CASSSRPKDIYEQYF. CDR3 in DNA: TGTGCCAGCAGCTCGCGGCCCAAGGACATCTACGAGCAGTACTTC.

The rearrangement joins TRBV18 to TRBJ2-7; TRBD2 matches at 9 bases. V shed 2 bases, J shed 0 bases, and the junction held 8 bases outside the gene matches. Germline V gene data show CDR1 as KGHSH and CDR2 as LQKENI. This CDR3 is built from 17 residues. CDR3 bases: TGTGCCAGCTCACCAGGGACTAGCCGTCACTTCTCCTACGAGCAGTACTTC. As protein: CASSPGTSRHFSYEQYF.

The chain uses TRBV5-4 and TRBJ2-7; 8 nucleotides match TRBD1. The germline CDR1 and CDR2 sequences are SGHNT and YYREEE (reference sequence). Trimming at V came to 4 bases and at J to 3 bases, leaving 6 bases not matched to a gene. The CDR3 contains 14 residues. The CDR3 spells CASSPGTGSYEQYF. The CDR3, as DNA: TGTGCCAGCAGCCCCGGGACAGGTAGCTACGAGCAGTACTTC. Variable domain in full (rest from reference TRBV5-4 and TRBJ2-7): ETGVTQSPTHLIKTRGQQVTLRCSSQSGHNTVSWYQQALGQGPQFIFQYYREEENGRGNFPPRFSGLQFPNYSSELNVNALELDDSALYLCASSPGTGSYEQYFGPGTRLTVT.

The gene calls are TRBV27 and TRBJ2-7, with D possibly TRBD1 on 6 matching bases. The germline V gene has CDR1 MNHEY and CDR2 SMNVEV (reference sequence). Trimming left V 8 bases short and J 2 bases short, with 19 bases between. The CDR3 sequence is 15 residues long. CDR3 nucleotides: TGTGCCAGCGGGCGAGGGGGTTCGCCTGCCTACGAGCAGTACTTC. Protein sequence: CASGRGGSPAYEQYF.

This chain uses TRBV27 with TRBJ2-7; 7 nucleotides match TRBD2. The germline CDR1 and CDR2 sequences are MNHEY and SMNVEV (reference sequence). This CDR3 spans 14 amino acids. Trimming cost V 0 bases and J 7 bases; bases outside gene matches: 6. Here the CDR3 DNA reads TGTGCCAGCAGTTTATCTCCGGGAGGTAGTGAGCAGTACTTC. This translates into CASSLSPGGSEQYF.

This rearrangement joins TRBV11-3 to TRBJ1-1, with D unclear. The length of the CDR3 is 13 residues. From germline, CDR1 is SGHNT and CDR2 YENEEA. V lost 6 bases and J lost 0, with 8 bases in between. As DNA, the CDR3 is TGTGCCAGCAGTTCCGGGATGAACACTGAAGCTTTCTTT. Its protein is CASSSGMNTEAFF.

In its sample, this clone was seen once. This rearrangement joins TRBV5-4 to TRBJ1-1, with D uncertain. With 3 bases removed from V and 0 bases from J, the gap between germline ends came to 15 bases. The CDR3 extends over 16 amino acids. The germline V gene encodes CDR1 SGHNT and CDR2 YYREEE (reference sequence). CDR3 loop: CASSSGAETLNTEAFF. The CDR3 DNA is TGTGCCAGCAGCTCTGGTGCAGAAACCTTGAACACTGAAGCTTTCTTT.

The V gene is TRBV6-5, the J gene TRBJ1-2, with 7 bases fitting TRBD1. J was trimmed by 4 bases and V by 8 bases; bases with no gene match: 7. Germline V gene data show CDR1 as MNHEY and CDR2 as SVGAGI. CDR3 length: 13 residues. The CDR3 coding sequence is TGTGCCAGCCGGGACAGACGATCCTATGGCTACACCTTC. It specifies CASRDRRSYGYTF.

J is TRBJ2-5 and V is TRBV30, with D perhaps matching TRBD1 (6 bases). V dropped 2 bases and J dropped 4 bases, with 17 bases sitting between them. The CDR3 length is 15 residues. CDR1 and CDR2 from the germline V gene are GTSNPN and SVGIG (reference sequence). This chain's CDR3 is CAWSTMTGFVETQYF. CDR3 nucleotides: TGTGCCTGGAGTACGATGACAGGATTTGTAGAGACCCAGTACTTC.

The rearrangement joins TRBV28 to TRBJ1-6; 8 bases are shared with TRBD1. The CDR3 length is 14 residues. Trimming took 5 bases from V and 9 from J; bases not matched to a gene: 6. Germline V gives CDR1 MDHEN, CDR2 SYDVKM. The CDR3 DNA sequence: TGTGCCAGCAGTGACAGGGGTATAGGTTCACCCCTCCACTTT. Residues: CASSDRGIGSPLHF.

This clone occurred a few times. The chain couples TRBV7-9 to TRBJ1-6; the D gene is possibly TRBD1 (6 bases). Germline V gene sequence: CDR1 SEHNR, CDR2 FQNEAQ (reference sequence). V lost 2 bases to trimming and J lost 5 bases, with 7 bases between them. The CDR3 runs to 14 residues. In nucleotides, the CDR3 is TGTGCCAGCAGCTTACAGGGGAATAATTCACCCCTCCACTTT. This codes for CASSLQGNNSPLHF.